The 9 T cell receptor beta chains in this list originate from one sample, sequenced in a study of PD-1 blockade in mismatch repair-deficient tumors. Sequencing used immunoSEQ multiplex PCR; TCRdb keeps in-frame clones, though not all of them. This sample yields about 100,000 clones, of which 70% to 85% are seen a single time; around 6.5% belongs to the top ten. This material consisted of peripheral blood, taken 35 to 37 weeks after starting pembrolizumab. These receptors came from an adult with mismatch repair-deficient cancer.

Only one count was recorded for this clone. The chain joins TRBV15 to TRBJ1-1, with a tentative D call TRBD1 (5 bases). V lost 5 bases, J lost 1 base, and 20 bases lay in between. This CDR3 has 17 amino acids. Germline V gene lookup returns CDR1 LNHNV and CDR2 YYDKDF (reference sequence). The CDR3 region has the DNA TGTGCCACCAGCGGAACCGGGATCAGGGTTCAGAACACTGAAGCTTTCTTT. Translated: CATSGTGIRVQNTEAFF.

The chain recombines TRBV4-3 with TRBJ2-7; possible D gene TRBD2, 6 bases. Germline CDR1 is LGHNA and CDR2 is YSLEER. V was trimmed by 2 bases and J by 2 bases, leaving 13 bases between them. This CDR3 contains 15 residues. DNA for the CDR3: TGCGCCAGCAGCCAAACGGGGGAAGGGACCTACGAGCAGTACTTC. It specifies CASSQTGEGTYEQYF.

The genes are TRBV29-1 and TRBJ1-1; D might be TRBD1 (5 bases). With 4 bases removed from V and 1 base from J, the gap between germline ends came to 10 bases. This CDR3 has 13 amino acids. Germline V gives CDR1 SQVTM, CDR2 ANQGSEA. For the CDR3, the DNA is TGCAGCGTTGCCAGGGCTGGGAACACTGAAGCTTTCTTT. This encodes CSVARAGNTEAFF.

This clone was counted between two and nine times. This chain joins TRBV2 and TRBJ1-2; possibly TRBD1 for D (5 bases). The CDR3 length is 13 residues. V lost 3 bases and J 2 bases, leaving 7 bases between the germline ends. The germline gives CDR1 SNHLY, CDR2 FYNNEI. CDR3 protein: CASSDQGNYGYTF. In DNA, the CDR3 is TGTGCCAGCAGTGACCAGGGAAACTATGGCTACACCTTC. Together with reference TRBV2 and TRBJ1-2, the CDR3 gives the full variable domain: EPEVTQTPSHQVTQMGQEVILRCVPISNHLYFYWYRQILGQKVEFLVSFYNNEISEKSEIFDDQFSVERPDGSNFTLKIRSTKLEDSAMYFCASSDQGNYGYTFGSGTRLTVV.

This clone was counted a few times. CDR3 DNA sequence: TGTGCCAGCAGTGAAGGGGGGGAGGTTCAGCCCCAGCATTTT. As protein: CASSEGGEVQPQHF. The J gene is TRBJ1-5, the V gene TRBV2, with a possible D match to TRBD1 (5 bases). The CDR3 has 14 residues. Deletions cut 1 base from V and 6 bases from J, with 10 bases between. Germline V gene data show CDR1 as SNHLY and CDR2 as FYNNEI.

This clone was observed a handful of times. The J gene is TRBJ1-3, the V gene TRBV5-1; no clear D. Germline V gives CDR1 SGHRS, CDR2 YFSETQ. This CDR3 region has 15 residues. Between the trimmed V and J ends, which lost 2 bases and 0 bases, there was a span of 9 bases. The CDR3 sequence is CASSFDVFSGNTIYF. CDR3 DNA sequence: TGCGCCAGCAGCTTCGACGTATTCTCTGGAAACACCATATATTTT.

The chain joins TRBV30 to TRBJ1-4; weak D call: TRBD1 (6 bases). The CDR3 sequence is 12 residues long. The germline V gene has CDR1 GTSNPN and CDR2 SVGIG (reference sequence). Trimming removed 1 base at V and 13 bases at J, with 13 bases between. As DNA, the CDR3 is TGTGCCTGGAGTGCAACTACAGGGCTACTGTTTTTT. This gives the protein CAWSATTGLLFF.

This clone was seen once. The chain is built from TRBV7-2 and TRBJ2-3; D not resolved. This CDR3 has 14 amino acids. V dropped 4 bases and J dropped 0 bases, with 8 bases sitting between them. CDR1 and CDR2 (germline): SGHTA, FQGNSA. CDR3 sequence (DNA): TGTGCCAGCAGCTGGACGGCCAGCACAGATACGCAGTATTTT. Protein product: CASSWTASTDTQYF.

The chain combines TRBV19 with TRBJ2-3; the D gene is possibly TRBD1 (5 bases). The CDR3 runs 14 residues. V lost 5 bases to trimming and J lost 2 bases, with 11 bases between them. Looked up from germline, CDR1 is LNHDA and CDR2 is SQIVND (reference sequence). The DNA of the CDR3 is TGTGCCAGTAGTGACCTCAGGGCCACAGATACGCAGTATTTT. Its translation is CASSDLRATDTQYF.